This record looks at one T cell receptor beta chain sequence and its context. CDR1 is LNHDA, CDR2 SQIVND, per germline (reference sequence). Trimming cost V 7 bases and J 9 bases; bases outside gene matches: 15. The CDR3 sequence is 15 residues long. The data were obtained in a study of blood T cell repertoires in COVID-19. Study context: The samples span acute and convalescent COVID-19 from the United States, Italy and Spain. PBMCs, B-cell-depleted T cells, or T cells provided the cDNA or gDNA that made up the material.

Source study methods: Estimation of nucleated cell counts relied on the amplification of reference gene primers. Produced via immunoSEQ multiplex PCR; TCRdb's table is partial and in-frame only. That table supplies the V and J calls and clone size; D and trimming were determined from the DNA. The table includes 35,000 or so clones, roughly 80% detected once. The sequencing sample was made of peripheral blood. The chain has TRBV19 and TRBJ1-5; 7 nucleotides match TRBD1. The clonotype comes from a man older than 75 with active or convalescent COVID-19. The CDR3 sequence is CASKGTDSSFGPQHF. As DNA, the CDR3 is TGTGCCAGTAAGGGGACAGACTCATCTTTTGGGCCCCAGCATTTT.